Following are 20 T cell receptor beta chains from one sample sequenced in a study of response to subunit inactivated influenza vaccine. TCRdb recomputed calls from the RT-PCR reads with MiXCR, one row per CDR3 protein. The sample holds about 580,000 distinct CDR3 sequences, approximately 15% seen once. The starting material was PBMCs from blood, obtained roughly 12 days after vaccination. The origin of the receptors is a man in his forties or fifties who received an inactivated influenza vaccine.

This clonotype was picked up many times. The V gene is TRBV29-1, the J gene TRBJ2-5; D perhaps matches TRBD1 (6 bases). CDR3 size: 15 residues. Deletions cut 8 bases from V and 5 bases from J, with 24 bases between. CDR1 is SQVTM and CDR2 is ANQGSEA in the germline V gene. The DNA for the CDR3 is TGCAGCACCAACCCACTGACAGGCGAGGGCGAGACCCAGTACTTC. This encodes CSTNPLTGEGETQYF.

This clonotype has at least ten counts. The chain has TRBV5-1 and TRBJ2-7, with D possibly matching TRBD1 (6 bases). The germline CDR1 and CDR2 sequences are SGHRS and YFSETQ. V was pared by 6 bases and J by 4 bases, with 17 bases between. CDR3 length equals 14 residues. The CDR3 DNA reads TGCGCCAGCAAAACCACATCAGGGGATTACGAGCAGTACTTC. Its protein is CASKTTSGDYEQYF.

V is TRBV29-1 and J is TRBJ1-1; no clear D gene. The ends were cut back, 4 bases at V and 4 bases at J, with 10 bases in the middle. Germline V gene sequence: CDR1 SQVTM, CDR2 ANQGSEA. This CDR3 comprises 12 residues. CDR3 DNA sequence: TGCAGCGTTGGACGGAGGGCCACTGAAGCTTTCTTT. This codes for CSVGRRATEAFF.

The J gene is TRBJ2-7, the V gene TRBV28; D gene unclear. This CDR3 is built from 12 residues. V lost 2 bases and J lost 6, with 8 bases in between. The germline V gene encodes CDR1 MDHEN and CDR2 SYDVKM. As DNA, the CDR3 is TGTGCCAGCAGTTTAAAGGTCTTCGAGCAGTACTTC. Residues: CASSLKVFEQYF.

This clonotype appeared a few times. V usage is TRBV6-2 or TRBV6-3 and J usage is TRBJ1-2, with D perhaps matching TRBD1 (6 bases). The CDR3 is made up of 13 amino acids. V was shortened by 6 bases and J by 5 bases, with 13 bases between the two germline ends. CDR1 is MNHEY, CDR2 SVGEGT, per germline. CDR3: CASSLDRKYGYTF. CDR3 bases: TGTGCCAGCAGCCTCGACAGGAAGTATGGCTACACCTTC.

The chain is built from TRBV12-3 or TRBV12-4 and TRBJ2-7, with D possibly being TRBD2 (7 bases). This CDR3 contains 15 residues. V gave up 3 bases and J gave up 6 bases, with 18 bases separating them. The CDR3 bases are TGTGCCAGCAGTTTTTATGGGGGGGGCCCTGGCGAGCAGTACTTC. Protein: CASSFYGGGPGEQYF.

This clonotype appeared a few times. The genes are TRBV12-3 or TRBV12-4 and TRBJ1-1; D is unresolved. Trimming shortened V by 3 bases and J by 6 bases, and 11 bases separated the two germline ends. The CDR3 contains 13 residues. The CDR3 DNA sequence: TGTGCCAGCAGTTTCGAGGGTTTCTCTGAAGCTTTCTTT. Translating it yields CASSFEGFSEAFF.

The gene calls are TRBV7-2 and TRBJ2-3; tentative D call: TRBD2 (5 bases). V lost 0 bases and J 2 bases, leaving 18 bases between the germline ends. The CDR3 runs 18 residues. The germline V gene has CDR1 SGHTA and CDR2 FQGNSA. The CDR3 is CASSLARPWRAVTDTQYF. In DNA, the CDR3 is TGTGCCAGCAGCTTAGCGCGGCCGTGGAGAGCGGTCACAGATACGCAGTATTTT. The entire variable domain, with the rest obtained from reference TRBV7-2 and TRBJ2-3, is as follows: GAGVSQSPSNKVTEKGKDVELRCDPISGHTALYWYRQSLGQGLEFLIYFQGNSAPDKSGLPSDRFSAERTGGSVSTLTIQRTQQEDSAVYLCASSLARPWRAVTDTQYFGPGTRLTVL.

This clonotype was seen more than once but under ten times. CDR3 DNA sequence: TGTGCCAGCAGCTTAGCACGGGGTTACACTGAAGCTTTCTTT. It specifies CASSLARGYTEAFF. The chain has TRBV7-2 and TRBJ1-1, with D unresolved. From germline, CDR1 is SGHTA and CDR2 FQGNSA. The CDR3 consists of 14 residues. Trimming stripped 0 bases from V and 3 bases from J, with 8 bases between.

The genes are TRBV6-2 or TRBV6-3 and TRBJ2-3, with a weak D call TRBD1 (6 bases). The V end was cut by 10 bases, the J end by 5 bases, with 22 bases between. The CDR3 is made up of 15 amino acids. Germline lookup yields CDR1 MNHEY and CDR2 SVGEGT. DNA for the CDR3: TGTGCCACCGGCCTTTGGGCAGGGGTAAGAGATACGCAGTATTTT. Translated: CATGLWAGVRDTQYF.

This clonotype was seen a few times. DNA of the CDR3: TGTGCCAGTAGTCCCCGACTGAGACGGTCAGGTGGCTACACCTTC. It translates to CASSPRLRRSGGYTF. This sequence joins TRBV19 and TRBJ1-2; the D is unclear. Germline-derived CDR1 and CDR2 are LNHDA and SQIVND (reference sequence). V was clipped by 5 bases and J by 7 bases, with 20 bases between them. This CDR3 contains 15 residues.

This clonotype was seen more than once but under ten times. V is TRBV20-1 and J is TRBJ2-2; TRBD2 matches at 7 bases. From germline, CDR1 is DFQATT and CDR2 SNEGSKA (reference sequence). V trimming: 6 bases; J trimming: 5 bases; junction bases outside the gene matches: 6. The CDR3 totals 13 residues. The CDR3 loop is CSAGGVKTGELFF. In DNA form, the CDR3 reads TGCAGTGCGGGGGGGGTAAAGACCGGGGAGCTGTTTTTT.

The rearrangement links TRBV10-3 to TRBJ1-4; 9 nucleotides match TRBD1. With V trimmed by 8 bases and J by 10 bases, 5 bases remained unmatched. CDR3 length: 12 amino acids. In germline, CDR1 is ENHRY, CDR2 SYGVKD. This CDR3 reads CAIGQDRGKLFF. As DNA, the CDR3 is TGTGCCATCGGACAGGACAGGGGAAAACTGTTTTTT.

The CDR3 reads CASSQDLQVDSPLHF. In DNA form, the CDR3 reads TGCGCCAGCAGCCAAGATCTGCAGGTGGATTCACCCCTCCACTTT. V is TRBV4-1 and J is TRBJ1-6; D is unclear. The V end lost 0 bases, the J end lost 8 bases, and 11 bases lay between the germline ends. The CDR3 length is 15 residues. Germline V gene data show CDR1 as MGHRA and CDR2 as YSYEKL.

The V and J genes are TRBV9 and TRBJ1-1; TRBD1 matches 8 bases. Germline lookup yields CDR1 SGDLS and CDR2 YYNGEE. The CDR3 is 15 residues long. V gave up 3 bases and J gave up 7 bases; unmatched junction bases: 11. For the CDR3, the DNA is TGTGCCAGCAGCGCATTCGTGGACAGGGCGGTTGAAGCTTTCTTT. Protein sequence: CASSAFVDRAVEAFF.

In its sample, this clonotype was seen a few times. The chain is built from TRBV12-3 or TRBV12-4 and TRBJ2-7; D gene ambiguous. The CDR3 contains 14 residues. Deletions cut 4 bases from V and 1 base from J, with 11 bases between. The CDR3: CASSYVRVSYEQYF. In DNA form, the CDR3 reads TGTGCCAGCAGTTACGTAAGGGTTTCCTACGAGCAGTACTTC.

The CDR3 nucleotides are TGTGCCAGCAGTTTTAGGCGACTAGCGGGACTCTACGAGCAGTACTTC. Amino acid sequence: CASSFRRLAGLYEQYF. The rearrangement joins TRBV6-2 or TRBV6-3 to TRBJ2-7; 11 bases line up with TRBD2. This CDR3 has 16 residues. Unmatched junction bases numbered 8, after V lost 4 bases and J lost 3 bases. The V gene's germline CDR1 is MNHEY and CDR2 SVGEGT.

V and J are TRBV5-1 and TRBJ2-6, with D possibly being TRBD1 (5 bases). Per the germline V gene, CDR1 is SGHRS and CDR2 is YFSETQ. The length of the CDR3 is 14 residues. With 7 bases removed from V and 4 bases from J, the gap between germline ends came to 12 bases. The DNA for the CDR3 is TGCGCCAGCGACGCAGGGTCCGGGGCCAACGTCCTGACTTTC. As protein: CASDAGSGANVLTF.

The chain employs TRBV28 and TRBJ1-3; D ambiguous. Germline V CDR1 and CDR2: MDHEN, SYDVKM. CDR3 length: 16 amino acids. V was cut by 3 bases and J by 4 bases, with 16 bases left in between. CDR3 bases: TGTGCCAGCAGTTTTCAGTTTCGAAAGACCGGAAACACCATATATTTT. This codes for CASSFQFRKTGNTIYF.

This clonotype has a handful of counts. The rearrangement joins TRBV29-1 to TRBJ1-2, with 11 nucleotides matching TRBD1. The CDR3 has 14 residues. Per the germline V gene, CDR1 is SQVTM and CDR2 is ANQGSEA. V trimming: 3 bases; J trimming: 4 bases; junction bases outside the gene matches: 4. CDR3 sequence: CSVDVDRGPYGYTF. The CDR3 DNA reads TGCAGCGTTGATGTGGACAGGGGGCCCTATGGCTACACCTTC.